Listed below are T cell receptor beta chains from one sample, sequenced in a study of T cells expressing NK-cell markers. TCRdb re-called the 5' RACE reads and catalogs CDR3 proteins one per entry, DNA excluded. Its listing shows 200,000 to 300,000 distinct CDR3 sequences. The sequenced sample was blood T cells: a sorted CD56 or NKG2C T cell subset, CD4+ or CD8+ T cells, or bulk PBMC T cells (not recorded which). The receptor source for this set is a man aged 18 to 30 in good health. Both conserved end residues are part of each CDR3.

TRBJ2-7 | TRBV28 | CASKNSYEQYF
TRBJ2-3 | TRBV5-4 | CASSQPGLGTDTQYF
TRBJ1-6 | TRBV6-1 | CATRTLRNSPLHF
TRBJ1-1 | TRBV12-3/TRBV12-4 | CASIDGAKGSQAFF
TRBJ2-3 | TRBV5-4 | CASSILAGTFTDTQYF
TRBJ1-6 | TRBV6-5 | CASSYYDRNNSPLHF
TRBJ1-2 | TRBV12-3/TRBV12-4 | CASSSQQGSDGGYTF
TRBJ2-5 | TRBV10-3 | CATTRDIQETQYF
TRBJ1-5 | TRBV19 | CASTSGAYSNQPQHF
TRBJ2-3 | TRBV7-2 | CASSQTGTRPTDTQYF
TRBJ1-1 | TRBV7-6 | CASSSIRTGDTEAFF
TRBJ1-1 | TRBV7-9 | CASTPGTAEAFF
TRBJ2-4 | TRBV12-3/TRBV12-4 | CASSDTSVAKNIQYF
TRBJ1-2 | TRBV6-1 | CASSKTGASGYGYTF
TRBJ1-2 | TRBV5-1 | CASSLRWGRGYTF
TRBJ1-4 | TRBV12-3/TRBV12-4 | CASSLARQGKAEKLFF
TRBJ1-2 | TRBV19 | CASSVGRGNGYTF
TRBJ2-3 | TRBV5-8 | CASPVGRGTDTQYF
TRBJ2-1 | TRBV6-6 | CASSYAQPDEQFF